What follows are 10 T cell receptor beta chains derived from one specimen sequenced in a study of OX40 agonist ivuxolimab in advanced cancers. Produced via immunoSEQ multiplex PCR; TCRdb's table is partial and in-frame only. This table has about 49,000 clones, roughly 80% appearing once. The sequences come from CD4+ or CD8+ T cells sorted from blood, collected in a trial of the OX40 agonist ivuxolimab. The receptors here all came from an adult with an advanced solid tumor such as melanoma, head and neck, liver or kidney cancer.

V usage is TRBV6-1 and J usage is TRBJ2-1; D not certain. Germline V lookup: CDR1 MNHNS, CDR2 SASEGT. Trimming stripped 1 base from V and 4 bases from J, with 11 bases between. The CDR3 is 15 residues long. The CDR3 is CASSEGGRPYNEQFF. Here the CDR3 DNA reads TGTGCCAGCAGTGAAGGAGGTAGGCCATACAATGAGCAGTTCTTC.

The chain is built from TRBV14 and TRBJ2-1; the match to TRBD1 covers 8 bases. The CDR3 has 17 amino acids. CDR1 and CDR2 (germline): SGHDN, FVKESK. Germline trimming cut 1 base from V and 0 bases from J; bases unmatched to any gene: 5. Here the CDR3 DNA reads TGTGCCAGCAGCCAAGTCTTGGACAGGGTCTCCTACAATGAGCAGTTCTTC. Its protein is CASSQVLDRVSYNEQFF.

The chain uses TRBV9 and TRBJ2-7, with 11 bases identical to TRBD2. The CDR3 extends over 18 amino acids. Germline-derived CDR1 and CDR2 are SGDLS and YYNGEE. V gave up 4 bases and J gave up 7 bases; unmatched junction bases: 19. The CDR3 here is CASSPRGEGSGRAWEQYF. The CDR3 nucleotides read TGTGCCAGCAGCCCTCGTGGCGAGGGTAGCGGGAGGGCCTGGGAGCAGTACTTC.

CDR3 bases: TGTGCCAGCAGCAAAGAGCGCAGGGGCGAAGAGACCCAGTACTTC. It codes for CASSKERRGEETQYF. This chain links TRBV21-1 with TRBJ2-5; no check of the table's D call, TRBD1, against the DNA was made. TRBV21-1 is recorded as a pseudogene. This CDR3 is built from 15 residues.

The chain recombines TRBV29-1 with TRBJ2-2; no clear D gene. This CDR3 comprises 12 residues. CDR1 and CDR2 from the germline V gene are SQVTM and ANQGSEA. V dropped 4 bases and J dropped 3 bases, with 6 bases sitting between them. CDR3 loop: CSVGDHTGELFF. The CDR3 nucleotides are TGCAGCGTTGGAGACCACACCGGGGAGCTGTTTTTT.

The CDR3 loop is CAISGTLEETQYF. The CDR3 DNA follows: TGTGCCATCAGTGGGACGCTTGAAGAGACCCAGTACTTC. The rearrangement links TRBV10-3 to TRBJ2-5; D remains unclear. The CDR3 contains 13 residues. V lost 4 bases and J 3 bases, leaving 9 bases between the germline ends. CDR1 and CDR2 (germline): ENHRY, SYGVKD.

V gene TRBV4-3 combines with J gene TRBJ2-2; the match to TRBD2 covers 11 bases. The CDR3 is 15 residues long. J lost 6 bases, V lost 4 bases, and 4 bases had no gene match. Germline-derived CDR1 and CDR2 are LGHNA and YSLEER. The CDR3 spells CASSPSGRFAGELFF. The CDR3 DNA is TGCGCCAGCAGCCCTAGCGGGAGGTTCGCCGGGGAGCTGTTTTTT.

The J gene is TRBJ2-7, the V gene TRBV5-4; no firm D call. V was shortened by 0 bases and J by 1 base, with 8 bases between the two germline ends. The CDR3 runs to 14 residues. CDR1 is SGHNT, CDR2 YYREEE, per germline (reference sequence). In DNA form, the CDR3 reads TGTGCCAGCAGCTTGGGGGGTAGTTCCTACGAGCAGTACTTC. Protein product: CASSLGGSSYEQYF.

V gene TRBV27 combines with J gene TRBJ1-1; tentative D call: TRBD1 (6 bases). The CDR3 sequence is 14 residues long. The V end was cut by 2 bases, the J end by 7 bases, with 14 bases between. Germline V gives CDR1 MNHEY, CDR2 SMNVEV (reference sequence). The CDR3 region is CASSLKGQTGEAFF. The DNA of the CDR3 is TGTGCCAGCAGTTTAAAAGGACAGACTGGTGAAGCTTTCTTT.

This rearrangement joins TRBV2 to TRBJ2-5; 13 bases are shared with TRBD2. Germline V gives CDR1 SNHLY, CDR2 FYNNEI. The V gene end was trimmed by 10 bases and the J gene end by 1 base; junction bases not matched to a gene: 6. CDR3 length equals 15 residues. The CDR3 is CATGTSGMVQETQYF. The DNA for the CDR3 is TGTGCCACCGGGACTAGCGGGATGGTCCAAGAGACCCAGTACTTC. The full variable domain, with the rest looked up from reference TRBV2 and TRBJ2-5, is EPEVTQTPSHQVTQMGQEVILRCVPISNHLYFYWYRQILGQKVEFLVSFYNNEISEKSEIFDDQFSVERPDGSNFTLKIRSTKLEDSAMYFCATGTSGMVQETQYFGPGTRLLVL.